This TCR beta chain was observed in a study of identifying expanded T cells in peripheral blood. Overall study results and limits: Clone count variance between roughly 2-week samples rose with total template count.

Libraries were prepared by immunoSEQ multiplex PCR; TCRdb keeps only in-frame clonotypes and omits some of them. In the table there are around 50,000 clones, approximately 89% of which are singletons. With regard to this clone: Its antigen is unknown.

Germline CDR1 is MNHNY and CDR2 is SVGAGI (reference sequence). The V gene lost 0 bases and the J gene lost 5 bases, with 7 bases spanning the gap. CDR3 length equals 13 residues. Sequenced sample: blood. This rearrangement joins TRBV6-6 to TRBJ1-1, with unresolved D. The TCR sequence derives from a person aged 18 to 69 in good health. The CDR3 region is CASSYSERTEAFF. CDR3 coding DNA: TGTGCCAGCAGTTACTCGGAGAGGACTGAAGCTTTCTTT.